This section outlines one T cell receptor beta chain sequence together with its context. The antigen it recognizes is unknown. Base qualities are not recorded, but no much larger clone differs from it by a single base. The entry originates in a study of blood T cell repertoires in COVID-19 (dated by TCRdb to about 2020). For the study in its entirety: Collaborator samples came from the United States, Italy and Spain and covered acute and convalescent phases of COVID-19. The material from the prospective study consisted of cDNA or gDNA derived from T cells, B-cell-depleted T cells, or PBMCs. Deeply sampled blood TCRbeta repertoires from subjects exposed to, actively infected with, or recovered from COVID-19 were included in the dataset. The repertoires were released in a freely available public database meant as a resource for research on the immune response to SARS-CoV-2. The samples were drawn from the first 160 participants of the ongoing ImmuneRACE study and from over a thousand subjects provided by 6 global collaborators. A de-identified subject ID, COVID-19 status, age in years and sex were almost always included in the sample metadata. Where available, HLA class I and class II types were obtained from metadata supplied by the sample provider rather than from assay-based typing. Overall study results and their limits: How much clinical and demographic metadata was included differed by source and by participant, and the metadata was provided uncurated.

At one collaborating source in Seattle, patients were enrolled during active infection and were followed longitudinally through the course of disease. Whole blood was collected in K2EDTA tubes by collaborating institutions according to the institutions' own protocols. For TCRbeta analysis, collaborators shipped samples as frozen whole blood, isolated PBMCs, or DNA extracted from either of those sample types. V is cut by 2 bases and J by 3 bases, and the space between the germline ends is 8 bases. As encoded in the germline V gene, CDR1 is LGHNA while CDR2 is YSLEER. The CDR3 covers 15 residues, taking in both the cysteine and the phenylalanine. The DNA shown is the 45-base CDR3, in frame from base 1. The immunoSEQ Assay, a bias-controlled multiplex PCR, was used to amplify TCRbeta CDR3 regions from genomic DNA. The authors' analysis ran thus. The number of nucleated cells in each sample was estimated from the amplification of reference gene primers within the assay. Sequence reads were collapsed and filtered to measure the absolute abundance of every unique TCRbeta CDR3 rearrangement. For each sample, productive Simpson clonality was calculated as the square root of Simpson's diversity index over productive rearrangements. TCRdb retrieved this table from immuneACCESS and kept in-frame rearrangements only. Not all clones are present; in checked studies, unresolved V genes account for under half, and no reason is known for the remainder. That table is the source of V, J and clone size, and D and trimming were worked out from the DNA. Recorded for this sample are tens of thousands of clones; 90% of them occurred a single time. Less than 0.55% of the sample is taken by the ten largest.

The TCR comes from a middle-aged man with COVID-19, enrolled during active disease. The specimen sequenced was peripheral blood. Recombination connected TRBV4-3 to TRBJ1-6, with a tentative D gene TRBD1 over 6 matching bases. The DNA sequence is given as TGCGCCAGCAGCCAACAACAGGGCTATAATTCACCCCTCCACTTT. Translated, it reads CASSQQQGYNSPLHF.